A single T cell receptor beta chain is shown here with its context. The germline gene is not matched at one end of the junction; a read error may be the cause. In germline, CDR1 is LGHDT, CDR2 YNNKEL (reference sequence). CDR3 length equals 15 residues. The record originates from a study of T cells in Graves' hyperthyroidism and ophthalmopathy. Template material for amplifying TCR beta CDR3 regions consisted of RNA transcripts. A set of HTBI primers served as the primers for a first-round RT-PCR of the TCR CDR3. TCRdb reanalysed the multiplex PCR reads using MiXCR and keeps one entry per CDR3 protein. The sample contains a few hundred thousand distinct CDR3 sequences, less than 15% of which appear only once.

The source is a woman aged 40 to 50 with Graves' hyperthyroidism. V gene TRBV3-1 combines with J gene TRBJ1-1; TRBD1 is a possible D gene (5 bases). Sequenced sample: blood. Here the CDR3 reads CAGSPHLQVTTEAFF. For the CDR3, the DNA is TGTGCCGGCAGCCCCCACCTACAGGTAACCACTGAAGCTTTCTTT.